This TCR beta chain stems from a study of T cells in Graves' hyperthyroidism and ophthalmopathy (dated by TCRdb to between 2018 and 2020). In the study overall: Peripheral blood samples were taken at initial diagnosis, before any treatment was given. TCR V-J signatures able to tell the groups apart were searched for in a discovery cohort of more than 90 patients, of whom 40 to 45 had Graves' ophthalmopathy and 55 to 65 had stable Graves' hyperthyroidism. Prospective prediction of ophthalmopathy was tested in an independent validation cohort consisting of about 19 hyperthyroidism patients and about 17 patients who later progressed to ophthalmopathy. The 100 discovery patients were randomly split 7:3 into training and test sets. Thyroid tissue and blood T-cell repertoires from several Graves' hyperthyroidism patients were also compared in the study. Once sampling was done, hyperthyroidism patients were given methimazole at a starting dose of 30 mg daily, whereas ophthalmopathy patients were given high-dose intravenous methylprednisolone. The paper describes TCR Vbeta CDR3 sequencing of 135 peripheral blood samples, made up of 43 ophthalmopathy patients, some 76 hyperthyroidism patients and 17 progressor patients.

On this clonotype: The antigen this receptor binds is unknown. The sample holds no much larger clone one base away, and base qualities are not on file.

General conclusions and limits of the study: In validation, the model predicted progression to ophthalmopathy a median of roughly six months before onset, with over 60% sensitivity and about 72% specificity. A 13 V-J signature model separated ophthalmopathy from stable hyperthyroidism, with about 88% sensitivity and about 81% specificity in cross-validation and 80%/75% in testing. Most expanded thyroid clonotypes (frequency above 0.001) were also detected in blood, a finding suggesting that blood repertoires may reflect thyroid immune responses. No statistical method was used to fix the sample size in advance, and group allocation was not hidden from the investigators.

A patient counted as having stable Graves' hyperthyroidism if no progression to ophthalmopathy occurred over 18 months of follow-up. The hyperthyroidism patients were between 18 and 65 years old and newly diagnosed, with a disease duration of less than 2 months. The study excluded patients with uncontrolled infections, other autoimmune diseases, pregnancy or lactation. Diagnoses relied on clinical symptoms, serum thyroxine and TRAb, thyroid ultrasound and orbital computed tomography. PBMCs were separated from 7.5 to 10 ml of fresh peripheral blood using Ficoll-Paque density gradient centrifugation. Total RNA was extracted using Trizol reagent, and RNA quality was assessed on an Agilent 2100 Bioanalyzer. The TCR beta CDR3 regions were amplified from the RNA transcripts. For the first round of RT-PCR on the TCR CDR3, the HTBI primer set was used together with the Qiagen OneStep RT-PCR kit. A second multiplex PCR round built the libraries, followed by size selection and purification. Libraries were sequenced paired-end with 100 bp reads on an Illumina HiSeq2000. The original methods were these. SOAPnuke was used to process the raw data, with reads discarded if the reads contained adapters or uncalled bases, had a mean Phred below 15, or lacked an exact constant-primer or identifier match. COPE v1.2.5 was used to merge high-quality paired reads, and clonotypes were defined as unique nucleotide sequences. MiTCR v1.1 was used to align clonotypes to the IMGT TRBV, TRBD and TRBJ reference segments. The analysis included only V-J combinations with a frequency above 0.0001, which together covered 99% to 99.2% of the repertoires. The TCS score was defined as F50 (clonal expansion) divided by E x V (chaos), with BLOSUM62-based TCRdist calculated between CDR3 peptides within each V-J. Welch's t-statistics and random forest reduced approximately 520 V-J features to 10 to 15, which were used in a naive Bayes classifier (R e1071). Using fastp at Q25 and MiXCR, TCRdb reprocessed the public reads and kept productive beta chains. Here each entry gathers all rows of one CDR3 protein and keeps the most common genes and DNA. V and J calls and clone size were set by TCRdb, not the authors. The sample table shows hundreds of thousands of distinct CDR3 sequences, and about 15% are seen once. Together, the top ten hold roughly a tenth of the sample.

Sequencing was performed on blood. This sequence was found in a woman younger than 35 with Graves' hyperthyroidism.

The DNA sequence is as follows: TGTGCCAGTAGTATAGTTTTCGAGCAACAAGAGACCCAGTACTTC. This is translated as CASSIVFEQQETQYF. The sequence links TRBV19 to TRBJ2-5; the D gene is not confidently resolved. Taken from the germline V gene (reference sequence), the CDR1 and CDR2 loops are LNHDA and SQIVND. Measured from the cysteine to the phenylalanine, the CDR3 is 15 residues long. Only the CDR3 DNA is retained, 45 bases long and in frame from the first base. Trimming costs V 1 base and J 2 bases, and their ends lie 11 bases apart.